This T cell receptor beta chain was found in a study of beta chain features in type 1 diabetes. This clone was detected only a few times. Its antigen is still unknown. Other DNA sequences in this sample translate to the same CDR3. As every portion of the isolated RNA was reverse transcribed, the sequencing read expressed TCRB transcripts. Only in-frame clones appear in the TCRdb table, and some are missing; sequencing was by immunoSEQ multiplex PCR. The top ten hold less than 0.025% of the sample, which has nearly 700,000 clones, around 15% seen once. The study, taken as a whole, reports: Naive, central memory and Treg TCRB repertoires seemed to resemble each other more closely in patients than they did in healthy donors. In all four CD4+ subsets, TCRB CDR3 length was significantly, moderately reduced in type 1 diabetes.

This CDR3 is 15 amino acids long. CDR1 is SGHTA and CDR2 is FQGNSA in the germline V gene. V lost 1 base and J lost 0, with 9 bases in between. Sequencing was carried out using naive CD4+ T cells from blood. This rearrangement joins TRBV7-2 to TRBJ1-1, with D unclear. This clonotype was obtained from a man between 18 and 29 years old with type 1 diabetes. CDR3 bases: TGTGCCAGCAGCTTAGGTGGAGCTATGAACACTGAAGCTTTCTTT. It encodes CASSLGGAMNTEAFF.